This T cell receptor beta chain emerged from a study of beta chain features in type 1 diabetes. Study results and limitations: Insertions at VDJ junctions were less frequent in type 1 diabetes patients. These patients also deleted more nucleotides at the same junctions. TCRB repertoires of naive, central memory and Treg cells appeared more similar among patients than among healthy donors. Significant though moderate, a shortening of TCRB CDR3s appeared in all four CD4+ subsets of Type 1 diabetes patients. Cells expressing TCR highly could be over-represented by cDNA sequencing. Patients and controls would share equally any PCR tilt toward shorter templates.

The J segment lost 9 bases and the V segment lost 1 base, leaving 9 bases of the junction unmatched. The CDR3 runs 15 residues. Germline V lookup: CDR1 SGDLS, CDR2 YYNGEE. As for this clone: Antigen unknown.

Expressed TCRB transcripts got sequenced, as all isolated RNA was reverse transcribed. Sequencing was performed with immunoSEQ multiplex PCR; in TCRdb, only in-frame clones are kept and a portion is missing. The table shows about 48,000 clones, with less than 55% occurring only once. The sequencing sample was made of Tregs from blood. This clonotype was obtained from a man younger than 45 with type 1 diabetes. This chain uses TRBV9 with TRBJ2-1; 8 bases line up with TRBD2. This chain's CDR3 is CASSVNFREGSEQFF. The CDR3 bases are TGTGCCAGCAGCGTAAATTTCCGGGAGGGGAGTGAGCAGTTCTTC.